This T cell receptor beta chain is from a study of T cell responses to AZD1222 COVID-19 vaccine. The germline gives CDR1 SGHDT, CDR2 YYEEEE. CDR3 length: 15 amino acids. V was pared by 2 bases and J by 3 bases, with 11 bases between. Repertoires were generated with immunoSEQ multiplex PCR, while TCRdb's copy carries only in-frame clones and drops some. The table shows fewer than 150,000 clones, with 88% occurring only once. The V gene is TRBV5-6, the J gene TRBJ1-4, with D uncertain. The input for sequencing was peripheral blood, taken 28 days after the second AZD1222 dose. This receptor was obtained from an adult who received the AZD1222 COVID-19 vaccine. DNA for the CDR3: TGTGCCAGCAGCTTCCTCCAGTCCGCTAATGAAAAACTGTTTTTT. It is translated as CASSFLQSANEKLFF.